Each of the 10 T cell receptor beta chains below was sequenced from the same sample in a study of control samples from healthy donors and cancer patients. Sequencing used immunoSEQ multiplex PCR; TCRdb keeps in-frame clones, though not all of them. The table lists approximately 60,000 clones, around 93% of them singletons, with around 0.9% in the top ten. Material for sequencing was PBMCs. These receptors were obtained from a man aged 25-45 years with colorectal cancer.

J is TRBJ2-7 and V is TRBV9; 7 bases line up with TRBD2. Germline V lookup: CDR1 SGDLS, CDR2 YYNGEE. V shed 0 bases and J 0 bases; nucleotides not matched to a gene: 15. This CDR3 is built from 19 residues. The CDR3 reads CASSVEAGEPYVGSYEQYF. The CDR3, as DNA: TGTGCCAGCAGCGTAGAGGCGGGGGAACCCTACGTGGGCTCCTACGAGCAGTACTTC.

This chain connects TRBV11-2 to TRBJ2-7; D may be TRBD1 (5 bases). Germline CDR1 is SGHAT and CDR2 is FQNNGV. V lost 2 bases and J lost 3, with 17 bases in between. The CDR3 sequence is 16 residues long. The CDR3 here is CASSLIAVTAIYEQYF. CDR3 nucleotides: TGTGCCAGCAGCTTAATTGCGGTGACAGCGATCTACGAGCAGTACTTC. Based on the CDR3 plus reference TRBV11-2 and TRBJ2-7, the full variable domain is EAGVAQSPRYKIIEKRQSVAFWCNPISGHATLYWYQQILGQGPKLLIQFQNNGVVDDSQLPKDRFSAERLKGVDSTLKIQPAKLEDSAVYLCASSLIAVTAIYEQYFGPGTRLTVT.

The V and J genes are TRBV12-2 and TRBJ2-1; the DNA was not used to check the table's D call, TRBD1. TRBV12-2 is marked as a pseudogene. The CDR3 extends over 17 amino acids. CDR3 in amino acids: CASRLAGTGDTYNEQFF. CDR3 sequence (DNA): TGTGCAAGTCGCTTAGCCGGGACAGGGGATACGTACAATGAGCAGTTCTTC.

The chain carries TRBV5-1 and TRBJ2-2; 10 bases match TRBD2. After removal of 1 base from V and 5 bases from J, the junction contained 14 bases not matched to a gene. Germline V gene sequence: CDR1 SGHRS, CDR2 YFSETQ. The CDR3 runs to 19 residues. DNA of the CDR3: TGCGCCAGCAGCTTGATTAGCGGGGGGACCGACCGTTTGACCGGGGAGCTGTTTTTT. Translated: CASSLISGGTDRLTGELFF.

In nucleotides, the CDR3 is TGTGCCAGTAGTATAGGGACCCGTGGGGCAGATACGCAGTATTTT. This sequence encodes CASSIGTRGADTQYF. The genes are TRBV19 and TRBJ2-3; D remains unclear. The CDR3 length is 15 residues. The V gene lost 1 base and the J gene lost 4 bases, with 12 bases spanning the gap. The germline CDR1 and CDR2 sequences are LNHDA and SQIVND (reference sequence).

The V gene is TRBV6-4, the J gene TRBJ1-4; D remains unclear. Germline V lookup: CDR1 MRHNA, CDR2 SNTAGT. The CDR3 runs 13 residues. With 2 bases removed from V and 3 bases from J, the gap between germline ends came to 4 bases. The CDR3 nucleotides are TGTGCCAGCAGTGACCAACCTAATGAAAAACTGTTTTTT. It is translated as CASSDQPNEKLFF.

The V call is TRBV9, the J call TRBJ2-2, with D possibly being TRBD1 or TRBD2 (6 bases each). Germline CDR1 and CDR2: SGDLS and YYNGEE. The V gene lost 4 bases and the J gene lost 5 bases, with 18 bases spanning the gap. The CDR3 contains 16 residues. Written as DNA, the CDR3 is TGTGCCAGCAGCCCCCGGGGGCGGGGTGGAACCGGGGAGCTGTTTTTT. Translating gives CASSPRGRGGTGELFF. The full variable domain, completed using reference TRBV9 and TRBJ2-2, is DSGVTQTPKHLITATGQRVTLRCSPRSGDLSVYWYQQSLDQGLQFLIQYYNGEERAKGNILERFSAQQFPDLHSELNLSSLELGDSALYFCASSPRGRGGTGELFFGEGSRLTVL.

This chain connects TRBV30 to TRBJ1-2; 10 bases align to TRBD1. V dropped 4 bases and J dropped 8; count of bases not matched to a gene: 7. The germline V gene encodes CDR1 GTSNPN and CDR2 SVGIG (reference sequence). The CDR3 totals 13 residues. This CDR3 is CAWTLGQGQGYTF. DNA of the CDR3: TGTGCCTGGACCCTGGGACAGGGGCAAGGCTACACCTTC.

This chain connects TRBV7-9 to TRBJ1-6, with D maybe TRBD1 (5 bases). The CDR3 is 13 residues long. V was trimmed by 1 base and J by 14 bases, leaving 12 bases between them. Germline CDR1 SEHNR, CDR2 FQNEAQ (reference sequence). The DNA for the CDR3 is TGTGCCAGCAGCTTAGGGGGGGACTCGGCCCTCCACTTT. Amino acids: CASSLGGDSALHF.

A single count supports this clone. The chain has TRBV14 and TRBJ2-3; 7 positions match TRBD1. Looked up from germline, CDR1 is SGHDN and CDR2 is FVKESK. CDR3 length: 16 residues. V was clipped by 8 bases and J by 2 bases; unmatched bases: 13. Written as DNA, the CDR3 is TGTGCCAGCCGACCGGGACAGACAGTTTACACAGATACGCAGTATTTT. Translating it yields CASRPGQTVYTDTQYF. The complete variable domain, with remaining parts taken from reference TRBV14 and TRBJ2-3, reads EAGVTQFPSHSVIEKGQTVTLRCDPISGHDNLYWYRRVMGKEIKFLLHFVKESKQDESGMPNNRFLAERTGGTYSTLKVQPAELEDSGVYFCASRPGQTVYTDTQYFGPGTRLTVL.